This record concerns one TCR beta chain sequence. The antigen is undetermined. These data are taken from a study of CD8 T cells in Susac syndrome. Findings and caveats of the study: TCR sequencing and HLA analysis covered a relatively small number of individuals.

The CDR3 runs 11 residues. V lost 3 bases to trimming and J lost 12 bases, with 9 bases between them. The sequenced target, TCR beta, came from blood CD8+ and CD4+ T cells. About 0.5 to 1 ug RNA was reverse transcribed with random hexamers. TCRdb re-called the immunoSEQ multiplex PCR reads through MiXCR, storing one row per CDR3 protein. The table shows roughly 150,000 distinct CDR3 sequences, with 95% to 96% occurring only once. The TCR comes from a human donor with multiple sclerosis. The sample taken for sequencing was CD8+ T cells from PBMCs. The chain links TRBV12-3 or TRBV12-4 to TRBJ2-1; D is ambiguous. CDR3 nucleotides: TGTGCCAGCAGTTTGGGGTTGTCGCAGTTCTTC. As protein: CASSLGLSQFF.